This TCR beta chain was obtained from a study of blood T cell repertoires in COVID-19. Study overall: The United States, Italy and Spain provided the acute and convalescent COVID-19 samples. The analysed material was cDNA or gDNA that came from T cells, B-cell-depleted T cells, or PBMCs.

Source study methods: Amplification with reference gene primers provided the estimates of nucleated cell counts. TCRdb keeps only in-frame clones here, not all; method: immunoSEQ multiplex PCR. For V, J and clone size, that table is used; D and trimming come from the DNA. The sample holds 62,000 or so clones, 65% to 90% seen once. Sequenced material: peripheral blood. The receptor comes from a woman in her fifties or sixties with acute or convalescent COVID-19.

CDR3 in DNA: TGTGCCAGCAGCAATAAAGGGCAGGGCTACGAGCAGTACTTC. Translation: CASSNKGQGYEQYF. The genes are TRBV21-1 and TRBJ2-7; TRBD1 is the table's D call and was not checked against the DNA. TRBV21-1 is recorded as a pseudogene. This CDR3 comprises 14 residues.